This entry describes one TCR beta chain. Full-length variable regions came from constant-region reverse primers plus semi-nested Nested Universal Primer A PCR. Via MiXCR, TCRdb re-called the 5' RACE reads, giving one row per CDR3 protein. Among fewer than 50,000 distinct CDR3 sequences listed, roughly 22% were seen once. The CDR3 consists of 15 residues. The V end lost 4 bases, the J end lost 4 bases, and 14 bases lay between the germline ends. The germline gives CDR1 SGHTA, CDR2 FQGNSA. The sorted Tregs were CD4+CD25+CD127-/low cells. The sample was Tregs sorted from a lymph node. The chain has TRBV7-2 and TRBJ1-3, with D perhaps TRBD1 (5 bases). The TCR comes from a female donor with breast cancer. The CDR3 reads CASSSARGSGNTIYF. The CDR3 DNA is TGTGCCAGCAGCTCCGCAAGGGGTTCAGGAAACACCATATATTTT.